This T cell receptor (beta chain) was identified in a study of response to subunit inactivated influenza vaccine. Study results and limitations: The authors suggested that every seasonal influenza vaccination recruits few new T cells.

A single record per CDR3 protein comes from TCRdb applying MiXCR to the RT-PCR reads. The sample has about 530,000 distinct CDR3 sequences, around 11% seen once; the top ten hold approximately 10%. This clonotype showed up just a few times. Its antigen is undetermined. The sequence was collected from a man aged 50-59 years who received an inactivated influenza vaccine. The material sequenced was PBMCs from blood, taken on the day of vaccination.

The CDR3 DNA is TGTGCCATCCGACAGCGAGGGGAAGCCAAAAACATTCAGTACTTC. This translates into CAIRQRGEAKNIQYF. The chain joins TRBV28 to TRBJ2-4; D might be TRBD1 or TRBD2, each matching 5 bases. CDR1 is MDHEN and CDR2 is SYDVKM in the germline V gene. Deletions cut 10 bases from V and 0 bases from J, with 16 bases between. The length of the CDR3 is 15 residues.